This TCR beta chain was profiled in a study of long-term antiretroviral therapy in people with HIV. At the survey level, the v3.0 immunoSEQ assay was run. Clones were read by immunoSEQ multiplex PCR, and TCRdb kept only the in-frame ones, dropping some. In the table there are about 28,000 clones, roughly 96% of which are singletons. The sample consisted of unsorted PBMCs, taken approximately 6.3 years after starting antiretroviral therapy. The TCR comes from a man younger than 40 with HIV.

The CDR3 loop reads CASSYSDRYSPLHF. The CDR3 DNA follows: TGTGCCAGCAGTTACAGCGACAGGTATTCACCCCTCCACTTT. The chain recombines TRBV6-5 with TRBJ1-6, with a possible D match to TRBD1 (6 bases). V was trimmed by 2 bases and J by 8 bases, leaving 10 bases between them. From germline, CDR1 is MNHEY and CDR2 SVGAGI. The CDR3 totals 14 residues.